The rows below give T cell receptor beta chains drawn from one sample of a study of T cell repertoires in cytomegalovirus infection. TCRdb re-called the reads with MiXCR, one entry per CDR3 protein. Here the sample spans 55,000 to 70,000 distinct CDR3 sequences, 20% to 25% being singletons. These receptors have no identified antigens. The sample comprised PBMCs, sequenced either directly or after in vitro stimulation (not recorded which). Receptor source: a human donor in good health (CMV status not recorded). Some clones in this sample may be carry-over from other donors' samples. Each CDR3 is given with its conserved first and last residue. A D gene is named only where the DNA matches it firmly. Size is omitted from some rows. Given values are once, few, many or a class for expanded clones.

d_call: TRBD1; j_call: TRBJ2-5; v_call: TRBV12-3/TRBV12-4; clone_size: once; cdr3_length: 14; cdr3_aa: CASSRDRTGETQYF
d_call: NA; j_call: TRBJ1-4; v_call: TRBV7-2; clone_size: NA; cdr3_length: 15; cdr3_aa: CASSLNKGSNEKLFF
d_call: NA; j_call: TRBJ2-5; v_call: TRBV7-6; clone_size: many; cdr3_length: 15; cdr3_aa: CASSQDQRRQETQYF
d_call: NA; j_call: TRBJ1-2; v_call: TRBV4-3; clone_size: NA; cdr3_length: 16; cdr3_aa: CASSQDADTNRGGYTF
d_call: NA; j_call: TRBJ2-1; v_call: TRBV27; clone_size: NA; cdr3_length: 13; cdr3_aa: CASSGSYYNEQFF
d_call: TRBD1; j_call: TRBJ1-3; v_call: TRBV7-8; clone_size: many; cdr3_length: 14; cdr3_aa: CASRGTASGNTIYF
d_call: NA; j_call: TRBJ1-6; v_call: TRBV5-4; clone_size: few; cdr3_length: 16; cdr3_aa: CASSTGHLGGNSPLHF
d_call: NA; j_call: TRBJ1-3; v_call: TRBV6-6; clone_size: NA; cdr3_length: 15; cdr3_aa: CASTKDRRSGNTIYF
d_call: NA; j_call: TRBJ2-6; v_call: TRBV7-2; clone_size: many; cdr3_length: 12; cdr3_aa: CASSEGANVLTF
d_call: TRBD1; j_call: TRBJ1-2; v_call: TRBV7-9; clone_size: many; cdr3_length: 16; cdr3_aa: CASSLAYKDRTDGYTF
d_call: NA; j_call: TRBJ1-2; v_call: TRBV6-2/TRBV6-3; clone_size: NA; cdr3_length: 13; cdr3_aa: CASRGSGNYGYTF
d_call: NA; j_call: TRBJ2-1; v_call: TRBV19; clone_size: NA; cdr3_length: 15; cdr3_aa: CASSIKTLTNNEQFF
d_call: TRBD1; j_call: TRBJ1-5; v_call: TRBV7-8; clone_size: many; cdr3_length: 15; cdr3_aa: CASSLAGGTGQPQHF
d_call: NA; j_call: TRBJ2-5; v_call: TRBV24-1; clone_size: many; cdr3_length: 16; cdr3_aa: CATSDRQGGVQETQYF
d_call: NA; j_call: TRBJ1-3; v_call: TRBV20-1; clone_size: once; cdr3_length: 12; cdr3_aa: CSARVDSGTIYF